Listed below are T cell receptor beta chains from one sample, sequenced in a study of response to subunit inactivated influenza vaccine. TCRdb ran MiXCR on the RT-PCR reads and lists one entry per CDR3 protein. The sample contains hundreds of thousands of distinct CDR3 sequences, roughly 20% of which appear only once. This specimen was PBMCs from blood, taken about 5 days after vaccination. Receptors were obtained from a man aged 50 to 60 who received an inactivated influenza vaccine. Both conserved end residues are trimmed from each CDR3. Each record gives: CDR3 protein, V gene, clone size, J gene. Not every row has a clone size; where given, it reads once, few, many or a size class.

CDR3 protein: ASSAGTVQETQY
V gene: TRBV7-9
clone size: .
J gene: TRBJ2-5

CDR3 protein: AWSLAGWSDEQF
V gene: TRBV30
clone size: .
J gene: TRBJ2-1

CDR3 protein: ASSLAGWGDEQY
V gene: TRBV7-2
clone size: few
J gene: TRBJ2-7

CDR3 protein: ASSYFGTGNQPQH
V gene: TRBV6-2/TRBV6-3
clone size: few
J gene: TRBJ1-5

CDR3 protein: ASSTGLAGEQY
V gene: TRBV5-1
clone size: few
J gene: TRBJ2-7

CDR3 protein: ASRSFSGSQETQY
V gene: TRBV11-2
clone size: .
J gene: TRBJ2-5

CDR3 protein: SARGVGLAIETQY
V gene: TRBV20-1
clone size: .
J gene: TRBJ2-5

CDR3 protein: ASSYIGTGGETQY
V gene: TRBV6-5
clone size: .
J gene: TRBJ2-5

CDR3 protein: ASSPDSPGNQPQH
V gene: TRBV5-1
clone size: .
J gene: TRBJ1-5

CDR3 protein: AISGTGTSITGELF
V gene: TRBV10-3
clone size: .
J gene: TRBJ2-2

CDR3 protein: ASMQGNTGELF
V gene: TRBV28
clone size: .
J gene: TRBJ2-2

CDR3 protein: AISDPTSGGSYEQY
V gene: TRBV10-3
clone size: .
J gene: TRBJ2-7

CDR3 protein: AINDRGMNEQF
V gene: TRBV10-3
clone size: .
J gene: TRBJ2-1

CDR3 protein: ASSQEWGTKNIQY
V gene: TRBV4-3
clone size: .
J gene: TRBJ2-4

CDR3 protein: ASSKGTGLGTQY
V gene: TRBV7-8
clone size: .
J gene: TRBJ2-3

CDR3 protein: ASSLGGLEVSPDTQY
V gene: TRBV5-5
clone size: .
J gene: TRBJ2-3

CDR3 protein: SARGWAGEYNEQF
V gene: TRBV20-1
clone size: .
J gene: TRBJ2-1

CDR3 protein: ASNPTGGEQY
V gene: TRBV10-2
clone size: few
J gene: TRBJ2-7

CDR3 protein: ASSETGGWETQY
V gene: TRBV7-9
clone size: few
J gene: TRBJ2-5

CDR3 protein: ASSLAGIDTQY
V gene: TRBV28
clone size: few
J gene: TRBJ2-3

CDR3 protein: ASSYYLPGGGYEQY
V gene: TRBV6-5
clone size: few
J gene: TRBJ2-7

CDR3 protein: SARKGSNQPQH
V gene: TRBV20-1
clone size: few
J gene: TRBJ1-5

CDR3 protein: ASSPPWF
V gene: TRBV6-2/TRBV6-3
clone size: .
J gene: TRBJ2-1

CDR3 protein: ASSPVREEQY
V gene: TRBV18
clone size: many
J gene: TRBJ2-7

CDR3 protein: ASSQGVTFSYEQY
V gene: TRBV4-3
clone size: many
J gene: TRBJ2-7

CDR3 protein: ATSRGPLNTEAF
V gene: TRBV24-1
clone size: few
J gene: TRBJ1-1

CDR3 protein: ASSLVPGLTYNEQF
V gene: TRBV5-5
clone size: .
J gene: TRBJ2-1

CDR3 protein: ASSQEGGPVRAGHLETQY
V gene: TRBV4-3
clone size: .
J gene: TRBJ2-5